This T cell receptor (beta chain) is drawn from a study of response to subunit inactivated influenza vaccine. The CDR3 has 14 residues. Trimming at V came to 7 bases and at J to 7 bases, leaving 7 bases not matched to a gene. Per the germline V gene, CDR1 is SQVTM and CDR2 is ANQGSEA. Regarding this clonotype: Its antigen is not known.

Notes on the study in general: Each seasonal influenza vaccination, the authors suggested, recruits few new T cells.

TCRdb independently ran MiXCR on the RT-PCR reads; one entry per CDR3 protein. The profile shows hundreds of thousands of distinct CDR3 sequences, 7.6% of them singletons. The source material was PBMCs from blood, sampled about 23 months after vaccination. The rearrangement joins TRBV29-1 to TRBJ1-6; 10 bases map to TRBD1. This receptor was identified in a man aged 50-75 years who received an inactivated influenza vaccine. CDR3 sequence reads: CSAGTGAANSPLHF. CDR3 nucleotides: TGCAGCGCCGGGACAGGGGCGGCGAATTCACCCCTCCACTTT.